This T cell receptor beta chain is from a study of cytomegalovirus exposure and HLA in healthy donors. In the PCR, 60 Vbeta and 13 Jbeta primers were used. Produced via immunoSEQ multiplex PCR; TCRdb's table is partial and in-frame only. The data contain about 97,000 clones, 76% of them singletons. V shed 2 bases and J 5 bases; nucleotides not matched to a gene: 9. This CDR3 spans 16 amino acids. Germline lookup yields CDR1 SGHTA and CDR2 FQGTGA. Findings and limits, study-wide: Across donors, most TCRs were seen rarely, yet some public ones were widespread. In a later analysis, a missense DCLRE1C variant was linked to TCR beta V- and J-gene trimming.

Concerning this clone: Its antigen is as yet unknown.

Material for sequencing was PBMCs. The receptor was isolated from a man aged 35-49 years in good health and CMV-seronegative. The V call is TRBV7-3, the J call TRBJ2-5, with 9 bases aligning to TRBD2. The CDR3 DNA reads as TGTGCCAGCAGCTTATCAGGCGGGGGGGCAGGGGAGACCCAGTACTTC. It yields the protein CASSLSGGGAGETQYF. Full variable domain (rest looked up from reference TRBV7-3 and TRBJ2-5): GAGVSQTPSNKVTEKGKYVELRCDPISGHTALYWYRQSLGQGPEFLIYFQGTGAADDSGLPNDRFFAVRPEGSVSTLKIQRTERGDSAVYLCASSLSGGGAGETQYFGPGTRLLVL.